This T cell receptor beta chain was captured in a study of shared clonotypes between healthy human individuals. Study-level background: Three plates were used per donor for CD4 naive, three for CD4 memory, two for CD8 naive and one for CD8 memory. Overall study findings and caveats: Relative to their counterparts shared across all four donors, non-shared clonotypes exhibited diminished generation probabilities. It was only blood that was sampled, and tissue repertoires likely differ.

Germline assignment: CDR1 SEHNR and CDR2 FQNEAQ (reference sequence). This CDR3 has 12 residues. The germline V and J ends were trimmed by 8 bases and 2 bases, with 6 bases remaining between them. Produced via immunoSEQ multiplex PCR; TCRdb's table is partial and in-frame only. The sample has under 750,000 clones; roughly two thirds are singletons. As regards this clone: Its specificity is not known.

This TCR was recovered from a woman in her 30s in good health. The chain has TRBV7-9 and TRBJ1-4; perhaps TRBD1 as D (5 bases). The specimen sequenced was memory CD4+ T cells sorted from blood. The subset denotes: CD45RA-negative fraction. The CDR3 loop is CASGGTNEKLFF. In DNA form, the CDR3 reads TGTGCCAGCGGGGGGACTAATGAAAAACTGTTTTTT.